This T cell receptor beta chain came from a study of blood T cells in healthy people across ages (dated by TCRdb to between 2014 and 2016). Background for the entire study: Template switching captured roughly one uniquely barcoded TCR beta cDNA molecule per two T cells in model experiments. Using deep sequencing normalized with unique cDNA molecular identifiers, the study measured how TCR beta repertoire diversity changes with age. The donors were divided into four age groups: young (average around 17 years), middle-aged (approximately 42), aged (about 61) and long-lived (roughly 88). To avoid experimental bias, donors of different ages were distributed randomly across sequencing lanes. Using the same blood draw, the study looked at two additional independent replicas of 1 million unique cDNA reads for two donors, one aged 18 to 30 and the other aged 80 or older. What the study reported, not specific to this receptor: Conclusive comparison of naive and antigen-experienced compartments was prevented by the profiling of bulk unsorted PBMCs. The percentage of naive T cells measured by flow cytometry correlated strongly with observed TCR beta diversity. As age increased, observed TCR beta diversity per million T cells dropped in a roughly linear way, and a significant reduction was already evident by age 40. Because donor CMV infection status was unknown, age-related changes in expanded clonotypes were potentially confounded. Estimates of total diversity from one million sequenced T cells were regarded as lower bounds and underestimates. Compared with the aged group, more naive CD4+ T cells, fewer expanded clones and increased TCR diversity were shown by the long-lived group, suggesting age selection.

With regard to this clonotype: Its cognate antigen has yet to be identified. Per-nucleotide qualities are absent, and no much larger clonotype sits a single base away.

The CDR3 starts with the cysteine, ends with the phenylalanine, and has 15 residues. The retained sequence is limited to the CDR3, 45 bases, with the frame set at the first base. The V end loses 6 bases and the J end loses 4 bases, and a stretch of 19 bases separates them. CDR1 and CDR2 were assigned from the germline V gene (reference sequence) as DFQATT and SNEGSKA. The donors were under 40 Caucasian individuals from Russia, aged 6 to 90 years, who were systemically healthy. Approximately 9 milliliters of peripheral blood were collected from each donor into EDTA-treated Vacutainer tubes. Ficoll-Paque density-gradient centrifugation was used to isolate PBMCs, with at least 7 million per sample. Total RNA was extracted from PBMCs with Trizol reagent, with at least 6 micrograms obtained per sample. Naive CD45RAhigh/CD27high T cell percentages were measured by flow cytometry on a PBMC aliquot from every donor.

Library generation was performed with 5' RACE. Instrument used: Illumina HiSeq 2500. A second PCR of roughly 7 to 11 cycles was performed with a sample-barcoded 5' primer and a J-beta primer mix. A template-switch 5' adaptor carrying 12 random nucleotides introduced a unique molecular identifier onto each TCR beta cDNA molecule. Each sample yielded at least 2.5 million CDR3-containing paired-end reads. All of the RNA was converted into first-strand cDNA using the Mint cDNA synthesis kit, with a TRBC-specific oligonucleotide serving as the primer. All cDNA was treated with uracil-DNA glycosylase and then went through a first 18-cycle PCR with the universal primers M1SS and BC2_uni_R. In the original analysis: For normalization, 1 million high-quality reads, each with a distinct molecular identifier, were randomly selected from each sample. Instead of being binned into consensus sequences, reads with shared molecular identifiers were discarded. CDR3 identification, clonotype clustering and error correction used MiTCR with a Q25 quality threshold and the strictest error-elimination algorithm. A nonparametric unseen species model with Euler transformation was used to estimate lower-bound total TCR beta diversity. TCRdb's own reprocessing of the public reads used fastp at Q25 and MiXCR and kept productive beta chains. All rows with the same CDR3 protein become a single entry with the most common DNA and genes. The V and J calls were determined by TCRdb, not by the authors. This sample lists fewer than 900,000 distinct CDR3 sequences; around 46% were detected once. The ten largest clones take up less than 25% of the sample.

The V and J segments used are TRBV20-1 and TRBJ2-1, and the D gene may be TRBD1, 6 bases matching. Sequencing was performed on blood. This TCR derives from a woman aged 60-75 years in good health. The sequence in DNA is TGCAGTGCCCCCCTGGGGGCTAGCAGTTACAATGAGCAGTTCTTC. Translated, this is CSAPLGASSYNEQFF.